This entry concerns a single T cell receptor (beta chain). It lacks a known antigen. Base qualities are not recorded, but no much larger clone differs from it by a single base. In the germline V gene, CDR1 corresponds to SGHTS and CDR2 to YDEGEE. Between the V and J ends, shortened by 0 bases and 14 bases respectively, the junction contains 12 bases. The cysteine opens and the phenylalanine closes a CDR3 of 13 amino acids. The entry retains the CDR3 DNA only, 39 bases that are in frame from base 1. The sample's treatment or condition, from its label and the paper: roughly 11-day PBMC culture with coronavirus spike peptide pools or control peptides (ViraFEST assay). The study used the ViraFEST assay, which expanded antigen-specific T cells with peptide pools and then identified expanded clonotypes by TCR sequencing. Negative nucleocapsid antibody tests taken both before and after vaccination confirmed that the healthy vaccine recipients had no prior SARS-CoV-2 infection. Each well held around 1.9 million PBMCs cultured with roughly 10 ug/ml peptide pools in IMDM containing around 5% human AB serum and roughly 10 IU/ml IL-2. On days 3 and 7, half of the culture medium was replaced with fresh IL-2-containing medium. Once the cells had been in culture for around 10 days, the EasySep CD4+ T cell isolation kit was used to isolate CD4+ T cells by negative selection. Ficoll-Paque Plus gradient centrifugation was used to isolate PBMCs from whole blood, and the isolated PBMCs were then either used fresh or cryopreserved at -140C. Each culture condition was generally run in triplicate wells.

This sample was taken from a study of vaccination and CD4 T cells after COVID-19 (dated by TCRdb to between 2021 and 2024). Background on the whole study: The convalescent cohort comprised six males and four females, including two Hispanic individuals, seven Caucasians, two Asians and one multiracial person. Participants got two doses of the Pfizer-BioNTech BNT162b2 vaccine (n=8) or two doses of the Moderna mRNA-1273 vaccine (n=2). Post-COVID blood samples were collected from convalescent patients a median of roughly 100 days after diagnosis, with a range of about 30 to 161 days. The time from the second vaccine dose to post-vaccine blood sampling had a median of roughly 72 days and ranged from about 14 to 250 days. Culture stimuli were overlapping spike peptide pools from SARS-CoV-2 and from the common cold coronaviruses HCoV-NL63, HCoV-OC43 and HCoV-229E. Control cultures received a CEFX viral epitope pool as the positive control, an HIV-1 Nef peptide pool as the negative control, or no peptide. In around 9 COVID-19 convalescent patients and a handful of infection-naive healthy vaccine recipients, researchers compared the spike-specific CD4+ TCR repertoire from before mRNA vaccination with the repertoire from after.

Library preparation was by PCR. TCR sequencing of DNA from cultured CD4+ T cells used the Oncomine TCR Beta short-read assay at the Johns Hopkins FTIC core. The QIAamp micro DNA kit was used to extract genomic DNA from the cultured CD4+ T cells. Oncomine TCR Beta libraries made from cultured CD4+ T cells were pooled using unique dual indexes and sequenced on an Illumina iSeq 100. Per the authors' processing: Non-productive sequences were filtered out, and CDR3s that did not start with C, did not end with F or W, or were shorter than 7 amino acids were discarded. The MANAFEST web application was used to identify antigen-specific clonotypes by comparing peptide-stimulated wells against reference wells and other culture wells. For a clone to be called positive, the clone needed an FDR below 0.05, an odds ratio above 5, and a productive frequency above 0.1% in at least two of three replicate wells. A clonotype was classed as cross-reactive if the clonotype showed significant expansion both in SARS-CoV-2 spike wells and in at least one common cold coronavirus spike condition. CDR3 homology was assessed with Levenshtein distances (stringdist) and unrooted phylogenetic trees (ape) in R version 3.6.1. TCRdb redid the processing of the public reads, applying fastp at Q25 and MiXCR, and retained in-frame beta chains. One record per CDR3 amino acid sequence lists the most common genes and DNA. For this entry, the V and J calls and clone size follow TCRdb and not the study's own pipeline. For this sample there are more than 20,000 distinct CDR3 sequences; around half appear just once. The ten largest account for over 25% of the sample.

The research as a whole found: Among the post-vaccine SARS-CoV-2-reactive clones in convalescent patients, a median around 90% showed up only after vaccination, which suggests vaccine-specific priming. Of the vaccine-specific clones in convalescent patients, 304 of 307, or nearly all, reacted only to SARS-CoV-2 spike and did not cross-react with common cold coronaviruses. An increase in the median number of SARS-CoV-2-reactive clonotypes from 21 after infection to 38 after vaccination was observed, but the change was not found to be significant. The number of convalescent patients in the study was relatively small, and the study did not examine early timepoints following natural infection.

The receptor's source is a human donor who received a COVID-19 vaccine. This sequence uses TRBV5-8 and TRBJ1-6; perhaps TRBD1 is the D gene, with 5 bases matching. The sequencing here drew on CD4+ T cells from blood, cultured in vitro, taken before SARS-CoV-2 vaccination. For the CDR3, the sequence is CASSLVRGVALHF. The base sequence is TGTGCCAGCAGCTTGGTTCGGGGGGTGGCCCTCCACTTT.